This T cell receptor (beta chain) was sequenced during a study of cytomegalovirus exposure and HLA in healthy donors. Study-level findings and limits: The study put 150 to 200 TCR beta chains on its list as cytomegalovirus-associated.

Regarding this clone: Its antigen remains unknown.

PCR was performed using 60 Vbeta and 13 Jbeta primers. Method: immunoSEQ multiplex PCR; TCRdb's copy keeps in-frame clones and lacks some. This sample yields some 200,000 clones, of which around 89% are seen a single time; 0.95% to 1.1% belongs to the top ten. Germline lookup yields CDR1 SGHNT and CDR2 YYREEE (reference sequence). The CDR3 spans 16 residues. Germline trimming cut 3 bases from V and 8 bases from J; bases unmatched to any gene: 10. The sequenced material came from PBMCs. The receptor's source is a woman younger than 35 in good health and CMV-seronegative. J is TRBJ2-1 and V is TRBV5-4, with TRBD2 matching 11 bases. CDR3 bases: TGTGCCAGCAGCTCGTCTACTAGCGGGAGAGAAGATGAGCAGTTCTTC. Its translation: CASSSSTSGREDEQFF.